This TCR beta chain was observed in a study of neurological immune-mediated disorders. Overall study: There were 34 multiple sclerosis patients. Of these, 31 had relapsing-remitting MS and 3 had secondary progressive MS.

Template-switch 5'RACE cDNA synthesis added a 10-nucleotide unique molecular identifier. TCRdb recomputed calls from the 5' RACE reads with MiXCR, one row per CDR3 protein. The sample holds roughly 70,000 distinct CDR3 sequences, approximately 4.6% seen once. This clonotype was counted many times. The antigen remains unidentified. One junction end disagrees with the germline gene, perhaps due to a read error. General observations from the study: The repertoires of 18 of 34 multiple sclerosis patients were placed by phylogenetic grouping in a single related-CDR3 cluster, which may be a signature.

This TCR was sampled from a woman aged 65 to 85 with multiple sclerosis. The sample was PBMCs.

CDR3 loop: CSSRAADRGDYEQYF. The CDR3, as DNA: TGCAGTTCTAGGGCTGCAGACAGGGGGGACTACGAGCAGTACTTC. J is TRBJ2-7 and V is TRBV20-1; 9 nucleotides match TRBD1. Germline V gene lookup returns CDR1 DFQATT and CDR2 SNEGSKA (reference sequence). The CDR3 consists of 15 residues.